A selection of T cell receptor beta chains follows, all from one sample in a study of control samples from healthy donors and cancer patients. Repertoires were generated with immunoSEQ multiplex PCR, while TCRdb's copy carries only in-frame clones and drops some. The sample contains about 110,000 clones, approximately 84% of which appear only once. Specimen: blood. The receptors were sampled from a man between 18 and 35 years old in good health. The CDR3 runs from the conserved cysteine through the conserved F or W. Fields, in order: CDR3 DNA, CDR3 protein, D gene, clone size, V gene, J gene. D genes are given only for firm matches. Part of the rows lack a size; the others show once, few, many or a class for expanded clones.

TGTGCCTGGGGATTGTCCTCTGGGGCCGACGTCCTGACTTTC	CAWGLSSGADVLTF	NA	NA	TRBV30	TRBJ2-6
TGTGCCAGCAGCTTATTGGGTCAGCTCGGGTCTGGGGCCAACGTCCTGACTTTC	CASSLLGQLGSGANVLTF	NA	NA	TRBV7-9	TRBJ2-6
TGCAGCGTTGCATCCCCAGGGAGCTATGGCTACACCTTC	CSVASPGSYGYTF	NA	NA	TRBV29-1	TRBJ1-2
TGTGCCAGCAAGCCATGGCCCACAGATACGCAGTATTTT	CASKPWPTDTQYF	NA	NA	TRBV7-2	TRBJ2-3
TGTGCCAGCAGTTCCGGACAGGGAGGGGGGAACACTGAAGCTTTCTTT	CASSSGQGGGNTEAFF	TRBD1	NA	TRBV6-5	TRBJ1-1
TGTGCCAGCAGCCAAGCAGTGATCATTGGGGACACTGAAGCTTTCTTT	CASSQAVIIGDTEAFF	NA	NA	TRBV3-1/TRBV3-2	TRBJ1-1
TGCAGTGCACGGACAGGAGTCGCCATATATTTT	CSARTGVAIYF	TRBD1	few	TRBV20-1	TRBJ1-3
TGTGCCAGCAGTCGACCTCCAACTTCTGGCTCCTACAATGAGCAGTTCTTC	CASSRPPTSGSYNEQFF	NA	NA	TRBV6-6	TRBJ2-1
TGTGCCAGCAGTGAAGAGGGTGGGGGACAGGGGGCTGTTCAGCCCCAGCATTTT	CASSEEGGGQGAVQPQHF	TRBD1	once	TRBV25-1	TRBJ1-5
TGTGCCTGGAGCGAAGGGGGCCTAACCTCTGGGGCCAACGTCCTGACTTTC	CAWSEGGLTSGANVLTF	TRBD1	NA	TRBV30	TRBJ2-6
TGTGCCAGCAGCTTAGATTGGGGCGACTATGGCTACACCTTC	CASSLDWGDYGYTF	NA	NA	TRBV11-2	TRBJ1-2
TGTGCCAGCAGCTTAGGCCCTAGCGCAAATACGCAGTATTTT	CASSLGPSANTQYF	NA	NA	TRBV7-2	TRBJ2-3
TGTGCCACCAGTTCCGGGGGCGGTGGCTACACCTTC	CATSSGGGGYTF	NA	NA	TRBV24-1	TRBJ1-2
TGTGCCAGCAGCCCGACAGGGGGGACCGGGGAGCTGTTTTTT	CASSPTGGTGELFF	TRBD1	NA	TRBV3-1/TRBV3-2	TRBJ2-2
TGTGCCAGTAGTATCCGGGGGGGCCTTCAGTACTTC	CASSIRGGLQYF	TRBD2	NA	TRBV19	TRBJ2-4
TGTGCCAGCACCCTCCGGTTGACTGTTGTAGCTTTCTTT	CASTLRLTVVAFF	NA	once	TRBV6-5	TRBJ1-1
TGTGCCAGCAGTTTAGGATTAAAACTGTTTTTT	CASSLGLKLFF	NA	NA	TRBV28	TRBJ1-4
TGTGCCAGCAGCTGGGGAGGGGGCAACTATGGCTACACCTTC	CASSWGGGNYGYTF	TRBD1	NA	TRBV5-5	TRBJ1-2
TGTGCCAGCAGCCAGGGAGGCACTGAAGCTTTCTTT	CASSQGGTEAFF	NA	NA	TRBV3-1/TRBV3-2	TRBJ1-1
TGTGCCAGCAGCTTCCAGGGGACCTCTGGAAACACCATATATTTT	CASSFQGTSGNTIYF	NA	NA	TRBV5-6	TRBJ1-3